The 13 T cell receptor beta chains listed next were all sequenced from one sample in a study of a mutant IDH1 vaccine in newly diagnosed glioma. These TCRs' antigens remain unknown. The time point denotes: week 5, during vaccination. The study gave 300 ug of mutant IDH1 20-mer peptide per vaccine dose, with topical imiquimod. Some clones are missing from TCRdb's copy, which holds only in-frame ones; the method was immunoSEQ multiplex PCR. Here the sample spans around 46,000 clones, over 75% being singletons. Material: PBMCs, obtained from a glioma patient whose treatment included an IDH1 peptide vaccine. These receptors were taken from a man in his fifties with glioma.

The rearrangement joins TRBV20-1 to TRBJ2-3; no clear D gene. The CDR3 loop spans 10 amino acids. The germline gives CDR1 DFQATT, CDR2 SNEGSKA (reference sequence). Trimming shortened V by 3 bases and J by 2 bases, and 0 bases separated the two germline ends. As DNA, the CDR3 is TGCAGTGCTAGCACAGATACGCAGTATTTT. Amino acid sequence: CSASTDTQYF.

This clone has just a few counts. The rearrangement joins TRBV28 to TRBJ1-5; D is uncertain. The CDR3 loop spans 13 amino acids. Trimming cost V 7 bases and J 5 bases, with 12 bases left between them. Per germline, CDR1 MDHEN and CDR2 SYDVKM. In DNA, the CDR3 is TGTGCCAGCACTATCCCGAGCGATCAGCCCCAGCATTTT. As protein: CASTIPSDQPQHF.

This clone was recorded a few times. This chain joins TRBV5-1 and TRBJ1-4, with D possibly being TRBD1 (6 bases). Germline CDR1 is SGHRS and CDR2 is YFSETQ. The CDR3 runs 14 residues. Trimming cost V 3 bases and J 8 bases, with 14 bases left between them. As DNA, the CDR3 is TGCGCCAGCAGCTGGGCACAGGGAAGAGAAAAACTGTTTTTT. Protein product: CASSWAQGREKLFF.

This CDR3 is CASTGDNEKLFF. The CDR3 nucleotides are TGCGCCAGCACAGGGGATAATGAAAAACTGTTTTTT. The chain recombines TRBV5-1 with TRBJ1-4; maybe TRBD1 (6 bases). V was trimmed by 6 bases and J by 4 bases, leaving 7 bases between them. Germline V gene lookup returns CDR1 SGHRS and CDR2 YFSETQ. The length of the CDR3 is 12 residues.

This chain links TRBV4-1 with TRBJ2-1; TRBD2 matches 11 bases. The V gene end was trimmed by 3 bases and the J gene end by 13 bases; junction bases not matched to a gene: 11. The V gene's germline CDR1 is MGHRA and CDR2 YSYEKL. The CDR3 consists of 15 residues. CDR3 DNA: TGCGCCAGCAGCCACCCTTCTAGCGGGGGGCTTACCCAGTTCTTC. This sequence encodes CASSHPSSGGLTQFF.

This rearrangement joins TRBV28 to TRBJ2-5; unclear D gene. V was cut by 4 bases and J by 5 bases, with 8 bases left in between. From germline, CDR1 is MDHEN and CDR2 SYDVKM. The CDR3 has 12 amino acids. This CDR3 is CASSSQRETQYF. The CDR3 nucleotides read TGTGCCAGCAGTTCCCAAAGGGAGACCCAGTACTTC.

The genes are TRBV7-2 and TRBJ2-1; D is uncertain. The V gene's germline CDR1 is SGHTA and CDR2 FQGNSA. Deletions cut 11 bases from V and 4 bases from J, with 9 bases between. The CDR3 spans 11 residues. CDR3 DNA: TGTGCCGCTTCCCTGTACAATGAGCAGTTCTTC. Residues: CAASLYNEQFF.

This chain links TRBV7-6 with TRBJ2-7, with D possibly matching TRBD1 (6 bases). Germline values: CDR1 SGHVS, CDR2 FNYEAQ. Trimming removed 1 base at V and 4 bases at J, with 11 bases between. This CDR3 is 14 amino acids long. CDR3 bases: TGTGCCAGCAGCTTAGAAGGCAGGGGATACGAGCAGTACTTC. It is translated as CASSLEGRGYEQYF.

This chain connects TRBV29-1 to TRBJ1-2; D uncertain. Trimming removed 2 bases from V and 6 bases from J, with 13 bases in between. CDR1 SQVTM and CDR2 ANQGSEA come from the germline V gene. The CDR3 consists of 13 residues. In DNA, the CDR3 is TGCAGCGTTGAAAGTAGCCGGTTCGATGGCTACACCTTC. Translating gives CSVESSRFDGYTF.

In its sample, this clone was seen a few times. The chain employs TRBV7-2 and TRBJ1-6; D not certain. This CDR3 has 15 residues. Germline V gene lookup returns CDR1 SGHTA and CDR2 FQGNSA. The germline V and J ends were trimmed by 4 bases and 2 bases, with 9 bases remaining between them. The CDR3 sequence: CASSSEGTYNSPLHF. CDR3 DNA sequence: TGTGCCAGCAGCTCCGAAGGAACCTATAATTCACCCCTCCACTTT.

This clone was detected only a few times. The chain couples TRBV28 to TRBJ1-2; the D is unclear. The CDR3 runs to 16 residues. V lost 4 bases to trimming and J lost 1 base, with 16 bases between them. Germline V gives CDR1 MDHEN, CDR2 SYDVKM. CDR3 nucleotide sequence: TGTGCCAGCAGTTCCCGGTGGGCGGCTAATAACTATGGCTACACCTTC. It translates to CASSSRWAANNYGYTF.

V gene TRBV11-2 combines with J gene TRBJ2-2; 15 bases agree with TRBD2. Losses at the gene ends were 5 bases for V and 5 bases for J; bases not matched to a gene: 9. The CDR3 runs to 18 residues. Germline assignment: CDR1 SGHAT and CDR2 FQNNGV. CDR3 in amino acids: CASSRMGLAGGGTGELFF. As DNA, the CDR3 is TGTGCCAGCAGCCGGATGGGACTAGCGGGGGGAGGGACCGGGGAGCTGTTTTTT.

V and J are TRBV19 and TRBJ1-5; possibly TRBD1 for D (6 bases). Looked up from germline, CDR1 is LNHDA and CDR2 is SQIVND (reference sequence). Trimming left V 4 bases short and J 2 bases short, with 12 bases between. This CDR3 region has 15 residues. In DNA, the CDR3 is TGTGCCAGTAGTACGGGGGGGGGCGGCAATCAGCCCCAGCATTTT. This gives the protein CASSTGGGGNQPQHF.